Listed here are 15 T cell receptor beta chains from one sample, sequenced in a study of vaccination effects on CD4 cells after COVID-19. Their antigen targets remain unknown. Before sequencing, viral peptide pools were used by the ViraFEST assay to expand antigen-specific CD4+ T cells. When about ten days of culture had elapsed, CD4+ T cells were isolated. The cohort was immunized with two doses of either the BNT162b2 or mRNA-1273 vaccine. Sequencing used immunoSEQ multiplex PCR; TCRdb keeps in-frame clones, though not all of them. This table holds just under 60,000 clones, about 78% found once. Sample: CD4+ T cells from PBMCs cultured with HCoV-OC43 spike peptides, taken after COVID-19 vaccination. As for subset: HCoV-OC43 spike overlapping peptide pool stimulation. These receptors were obtained from a human donor who received a COVID-19 vaccine.

This chain links TRBV10-1 with TRBJ2-7, with D unresolved. V was trimmed by 7 bases and J by 1 base, leaving 11 bases between them. CDR1 is WNHNN, CDR2 SYGVQD, per germline (reference sequence). The CDR3 loop spans 13 amino acids. The DNA for the CDR3 is TGCGCCAGCACTTTAAGAAGTTCCTACGAGCAGTACGTC. It is translated as CASTLRSSYEQYV.

This clone was seen more than once but under ten times. The chain employs TRBV19 and TRBJ1-1; no clear D gene. Per the germline V gene, CDR1 is LNHDA and CDR2 is SQIVND (reference sequence). The CDR3 has 15 amino acids. Trimming removed 3 bases from V and 4 bases from J, with 15 bases in between. The CDR3 spells CASSIHGSQVTEAFF. Written as DNA, the CDR3 is TGTGCCAGTAGTATTCACGGGTCTCAGGTCACTGAAGCTTTCTTT.

The J gene is TRBJ2-2, the V gene TRBV7-2, with TRBD2 as a possible D gene (7 bases). Trimming took 1 base from V and 13 from J, leaving 22 bases between them. This CDR3 spans 16 amino acids. Germline CDR1 SGHTA, CDR2 FQGNSA. The CDR3 loop reads CASSLVGSGGLFTLFF. CDR3 DNA: TGTGCCAGCAGCTTAGTAGGATCGGGGGGCCTCTTTACGCTGTTTTTT.

The chain uses TRBV2 and TRBJ1-2; 7 nucleotides agree with TRBD1. The junction had 6 bases not matched to a gene; V was cut back by 4 bases and J by 4 bases. The CDR3 is made up of 14 amino acids. Germline loops: CDR1 SNHLY, CDR2 FYNNEI. CDR3: CASSVLDRTYGYTF. DNA for the CDR3: TGTGCCAGCAGTGTGTTGGACAGGACCTATGGCTACACCTTC.

The rearrangement uses TRBV6-6 and TRBJ2-7; D is tentatively TRBD1 or TRBD2 (5 bases each). Per germline, CDR1 MNHNY and CDR2 SVGAGI (reference sequence). The CDR3 covers 14 residues. The V end was cut by 4 bases, the J end by 2 bases, with 12 bases between. Here the CDR3 DNA reads TGTGCCAGCAGTTCCGGGACCAATACCTACGAGCAGTACGTC. Translating gives CASSSGTNTYEQYV.

Written as DNA, the CDR3 is TGTGCCAGCAGTCCCCCGGGTAGCAATCAGCCCCAGCATTTT. Translated, it gives CASSPPGSNQPQHF. This sequence joins TRBV6-5 and TRBJ1-5; D not resolved. The germline V gene has CDR1 MNHEY and CDR2 SVGAGI. The CDR3 is made up of 14 amino acids. The V end lost 5 bases, the J end lost 0 bases, and 8 bases lay between the germline ends.

The V and J genes are TRBV28 and TRBJ1-2; D ambiguous. Germline V gives CDR1 MDHEN, CDR2 SYDVKM. This CDR3 is built from 12 residues. V lost 7 bases, J lost 5 bases, and 11 bases lay in between. The CDR3, as DNA: TGTGCCAGCAACGGCATGGGTTATGGCTACACCTTC. As protein: CASNGMGYGYTF.

The chain carries TRBV30 and TRBJ1-2; TRBD1 matches at 9 bases. In germline, CDR1 is GTSNPN, CDR2 SVGIG (reference sequence). The CDR3 totals 15 residues. V trimming: 2 bases; J trimming: 7 bases; junction bases outside the gene matches: 11. The CDR3 reads CAWSRPGTGLRGYTF. CDR3 coding DNA: TGTGCCTGGAGTCGTCCCGGGACAGGGCTCCGTGGCTACACCTTC. Drawing the rest from reference TRBV30 and TRBJ1-2, the complete variable domain is SQTIHQWPATLVQPVGSPLSLECTVEGTSNPNLYWYRQAAGRGLQLLFYSVGIGQISSEVPQNLSASRPQDRQFILSSKKLLLSDSGFYLCAWSRPGTGLRGYTFGSGTRLTVV.

The genes are TRBV9 and TRBJ1-6; D gene uncertain. The CDR3 is 17 residues long. The V gene's germline CDR1 is SGDLS and CDR2 YYNGEE. V lost 0 bases, J lost 3 bases, and 13 bases lay in between. The CDR3 DNA follows: TGTGCCAGCAGCGTAGCCCCCGGCAGAGACTATAATTCACCCCTCCACTTT. Its translation: CASSVAPGRDYNSPLHF.

The chain couples TRBV30 to TRBJ2-1, with a possible D match to TRBD2 (7 bases). V lost 5 bases and J lost 5, with 16 bases in between. CDR1 is GTSNPN, CDR2 SVGIG, per germline (reference sequence). The CDR3 contains 14 residues. CDR3 DNA: TGTGCCTGGGCGAGGGGGGGCTTGGACAATGAGCAGTTCTTC. Translation gives CAWARGGLDNEQFF.

The V gene is TRBV18, the J gene TRBJ1-1, with 8 positions matching TRBD1. After removal of 5 bases from V and 3 bases from J, the junction contained 2 bases not matched to a gene. Germline V gene lookup returns CDR1 KGHSH and CDR2 LQKENI. There are 13 residues in the CDR3. The CDR3 region has the DNA TGTGCCAGCTCAGAGACAGGGGACACTGAAGCTTTCTTT. Its translation is CASSETGDTEAFF.

V gene TRBV5-1 combines with J gene TRBJ2-3; D is ambiguous. Germline values: CDR1 SGHRS, CDR2 YFSETQ. With 0 bases removed from V and 2 bases from J, the gap between germline ends came to 7 bases. CDR3 size: 14 residues. The CDR3 nucleotides read TGCGCCAGCAGCTTGGCAGGCACCACAGATACGCAGTATTTT. This codes for CASSLAGTTDTQYF. Full variable domain (rest looked up from reference TRBV5-1 and TRBJ2-3): KAGVTQTPRYLIKTRGQQVTLSCSPISGHRSVSWYQQTPGQGLQFLFEYFSETQRNKGNFPGRFSGRQFSNSRSEMNVSTLELGDSALYLCASSLAGTTDTQYFGPGTRLTVL.

V usage is TRBV18 and J usage is TRBJ1-3; D uncertain. The germline gives CDR1 KGHSH, CDR2 LQKENI. The V end was cut by 1 base, the J end by 2 bases, with 12 bases between. The CDR3 covers 16 residues. The CDR3 protein is CASSPQGANPGNTIYF. CDR3 in DNA: TGTGCCAGCTCACCACAAGGAGCCAATCCTGGAAACACCATATATTTT. Full variable domain (missing parts from reference TRBV18 and TRBJ1-3): NAGVMQNPRHLVRRRGQEARLRCSPMKGHSHVYWYRQLPEEGLKFMVYLQKENIIDESGMPKERFSAEFPKEGPSILRIQQVVRGDSAAYFCASSPQGANPGNTIYFGEGSWLTVV.

The J gene is TRBJ2-1, the V gene TRBV11-3, with D hard to call. CDR1 is SGHNT and CDR2 is YENEEA in the germline V gene. CDR3 size: 14 residues. Trimming shortened V by 3 bases and J by 6 bases, and 12 bases separated the two germline ends. The CDR3 loop is CASSFTALGNEQFF. The CDR3 nucleotides are TGTGCCAGCAGCTTTACAGCCTTAGGCAATGAGCAGTTCTTC. Full variable domain (rest looked up from reference TRBV11-3 and TRBJ2-1): EAGVVQSPRYKIIEKKQPVAFWCNPISGHNTLYWYLQNLGQGPELLIRYENEEAVDDSQLPKDRFSAERLKGVDSTLKIQPAELGDSAVYLCASSFTALGNEQFFGPGTRLTVL.

This chain uses TRBV11-1 with TRBJ1-5; tentatively, D is TRBD1 (5 bases). V lost 4 bases and J lost 0, with 10 bases in between. Germline V gene lookup returns CDR1 SGHAT and CDR2 FQDESV (reference sequence). This CDR3 comprises 15 residues. The CDR3, as DNA: TGTGCCAGCAGCTCTACCAGGGATAGCAATCAGCCCCAGCATTTT. Protein product: CASSSTRDSNQPQHF.